What follows are 24 T cell receptor beta chains derived from one specimen sequenced in a study of blood T cell repertoires in COVID-19. Measured with immunoSEQ multiplex PCR; TCRdb has only the in-frame clones, and not every one. This sample carries 200,000 to 250,000 clones, more than 70% of them seen once, and the ten largest clones take about 13%. The sequenced sample consisted of peripheral blood. The origin of the receptors is a human donor in a cohort sampled during active COVID-19.

This clone was seen a handful of times. The rearrangement joins TRBV6-5 to TRBJ1-1, with D possibly TRBD1 on 5 matching bases. V lost 5 bases to trimming and J lost 0 bases, with 7 bases between them. There are 13 residues in the CDR3. Looked up from germline, CDR1 is MNHEY and CDR2 is SVGAGI. The DNA for the CDR3 is TGTGCCAGCAGTCAGGGCCTGAACACTGAAGCTTTCTTT. Residues: CASSQGLNTEAFF.

This clone has a single count. V is TRBV7-2 and J is TRBJ2-4; TRBD1 matches 7 bases. This CDR3 is 13 amino acids long. Germline trimming cut 5 bases from V and 5 bases from J; bases unmatched to any gene: 3. Per germline, CDR1 SGHTA and CDR2 FQGNSA. The CDR3, as DNA: TGTGCCAGCAGCGACAGGGCGGAAAACATTCAGTACTTC. It yields the protein CASSDRAENIQYF.

A single count supports this clone. Here the CDR3 DNA reads TGTGCCAGCACCGCGGGAGGGTACAATGAGCAGTTCTTC. Amino acid sequence: CASTAGGYNEQFF. The chain combines TRBV5-6 with TRBJ2-1; TRBD2 matches 9 bases. With V trimmed by 6 bases and J by 4 bases, 2 bases remained unmatched. Germline V gene sequence: CDR1 SGHDT, CDR2 YYEEEE. CDR3 size: 13 residues.

The J gene is TRBJ1-3, the V gene TRBV7-2, with D maybe TRBD1 (6 bases). V was cut by 10 bases and J by 2 bases, with 15 bases left in between. CDR1 and CDR2 (germline): SGHTA, FQGNSA. The CDR3 loop spans 14 amino acids. For the CDR3, the DNA is TGTGCCACCGCCGTGGGGACACCTGGAAACACCATATATTTT. It encodes CATAVGTPGNTIYF.

The genes are TRBV5-1 and TRBJ2-2; no reliable D call. Germline lookup yields CDR1 SGHRS and CDR2 YFSETQ. V dropped 4 bases and J dropped 8 bases, with 9 bases sitting between them. The CDR3 is made up of 12 amino acids. The DNA for the CDR3 is TGCGCCAGCAGCCACGTACAGGGGGAGCTGTTTTTT. Its translation: CASSHVQGELFF.

This clone has a single count. V gene TRBV30 combines with J gene TRBJ2-3; TRBD2 matches 8 bases. CDR1 is GTSNPN, CDR2 SVGIG, per germline (reference sequence). V was pared by 0 bases and J by 2 bases, with 4 bases of the junction left unmatched. The CDR3 is 15 amino acids. The CDR3 region is CAWSVRLATTDTQYF. The CDR3 region has the DNA TGTGCCTGGAGTGTACGACTAGCGACCACAGATACGCAGTATTTT.

The V call is TRBV6-5, the J call TRBJ1-3; no clear D. The CDR3 is 15 residues long. CDR1 MNHEY and CDR2 SVGAGI come from the germline V gene. V was pared by 2 bases and J by 0 bases, with 8 bases between. The CDR3 region is CASSYTSVSGNTIYF. The CDR3 nucleotides read TGTGCCAGCAGTTACACGTCAGTCTCTGGAAACACCATATATTTT.

The CDR3 loop is CASSLGDRGAEAFF. Written as DNA, the CDR3 is TGTGCCAGCAGTTTAGGGGACAGGGGCGCTGAAGCTTTCTTT. The rearrangement uses TRBV6-5 and TRBJ1-1; TRBD1 matches 10 bases. Germline V CDR1 and CDR2: MNHEY, SVGAGI. The CDR3 length is 14 residues. J was trimmed by 6 bases and V by 4 bases; bases with no gene match: 5.

The chain recombines TRBV28 with TRBJ2-3, with 9 bases matching TRBD2. There are 16 residues in the CDR3. J was trimmed by 6 bases and V by 8 bases; bases with no gene match: 15. Germline V gene lookup returns CDR1 MDHEN and CDR2 SYDVKM. CDR3 sequence reads: CASATQIAGVGDTQYF. The CDR3 bases are TGTGCCAGCGCGACTCAGATAGCGGGAGTAGGTGATACGCAGTATTTT.

CDR3 bases: TGTGCCAGCACCCAGGGTGAAAAACTGTTTTTT. Translation: CASTQGEKLFF. The gene calls are TRBV12-3 or TRBV12-4 and TRBJ1-4; possible D gene TRBD1, 5 bases. The CDR3 covers 11 residues. V was cut by 7 bases and J by 7 bases, with 7 bases left in between.

The chain uses TRBV2 and TRBJ2-1; 7 bases fit TRBD1. Germline V gene lookup returns CDR1 SNHLY and CDR2 FYNNEI. J was trimmed by 3 bases and V by 6 bases; bases with no gene match: 8. This CDR3 contains 15 residues. The CDR3 DNA sequence: TGTGCCAGCAGCCTCACTAGGACAGGCTACAATGAGCAGTTCTTC. It specifies CASSLTRTGYNEQFF.

This clone was recorded only once. The gene calls are TRBV29-1 and TRBJ2-1, with D perhaps matching TRBD2 (5 bases). The germline V and J ends were trimmed by 6 bases and 7 bases, with 10 bases remaining between them. The CDR3 has 11 residues. In germline, CDR1 is SQVTM, CDR2 ANQGSEA. Written as DNA, the CDR3 is TGCAGCGTCGGTCAGCGGAATGAGCAGTTCTTC. Translating it yields CSVGQRNEQFF.

This clone was observed a handful of times. V is TRBV4-3 and J is TRBJ1-2; the D gene is possibly TRBD1 (5 bases). CDR3 length: 14 amino acids. Per germline, CDR1 LGHNA and CDR2 YSLEER. Trimming took off 4 bases at V and 8 bases at J, with 17 bases between the two ends. The chain's CDR3 is CASSPSAGRGGYTF. In nucleotides, the CDR3 is TGCGCCAGCAGCCCCTCTGCAGGGCGAGGCGGCTACACCTTC.

This chain joins TRBV27 and TRBJ2-5; no clear D. V dropped 3 bases and J dropped 3 bases, with 2 bases sitting between them. CDR1 and CDR2 from the germline V gene are MNHEY and SMNVEV (reference sequence). The CDR3 totals 11 residues. CDR3 sequence reads: CASSFKETQYF. CDR3 nucleotides: TGTGCCAGCAGTTTTAAAGAGACCCAGTACTTC.

CDR3 coding DNA: TGCGCCAGCAGCGCAGGACAGGGAGTCGTAGGTGGCTACACCTTC. As protein: CASSAGQGVVGGYTF. The chain employs TRBV5-1 and TRBJ1-2; 8 positions match TRBD1. The CDR3 is 15 residues long. Germline trimming cut 4 bases from V and 7 bases from J; bases unmatched to any gene: 12. The germline gives CDR1 SGHRS, CDR2 YFSETQ.

This clone has more than one count but fewer than ten. The rearrangement links TRBV7-9 to TRBJ1-1; D gene unclear. CDR3 length: 15 amino acids. V was cut by 3 bases and J by 0 bases, with 11 bases left in between. Germline V lookup: CDR1 SEHNR, CDR2 FQNEAQ (reference sequence). The DNA for the CDR3 is TGTGCCAGCAGCTTGCCAGTTACCCTGAACACTGAAGCTTTCTTT. This translates into CASSLPVTLNTEAFF.

The rearrangement links TRBV6-2 or TRBV6-3 to TRBJ1-2, with a tentative D call TRBD1 (6 bases). Germline lookup yields CDR1 MNHEY and CDR2 SVGEGT. The V and J ends lost 4 bases and 6 bases respectively, with 18 bases between them. This CDR3 contains 15 residues. CDR3 DNA sequence: TGTGCCAGCAGTTTATCCCCCCTGGGGGCCAATGGCTACACCTTC. The encoded protein is CASSLSPLGANGYTF.

This clone has only a few counts. The CDR3 DNA reads TGTGCCAGCAGCACTATGGGAAGGGGTAGCTCCTACGAGCAGTACTTC. It specifies CASSTMGRGSSYEQYF. The J gene is TRBJ2-7, the V gene TRBV7-2, with a weak D call TRBD1 (5 bases). The V gene lost 5 bases and the J gene lost 0 bases, with 17 bases spanning the gap. CDR1 and CDR2 (germline): SGHTA, FQGNSA. The CDR3 has 16 amino acids.

The chain employs TRBV6-5 and TRBJ1-2, with D unclear. Trimming cost V 0 bases and J 6 bases, with 14 bases left between them. Per germline, CDR1 MNHEY and CDR2 SVGAGI. The CDR3 consists of 15 residues. The CDR3 sequence: CASSYSIGGGHGYTF. The CDR3 DNA reads as TGTGCCAGCAGTTACTCGATCGGAGGAGGCCATGGCTACACCTTC.

In regard to this clone: An end of the junction does not agree with germline; a read error may underlie this. V and J are TRBV3-1 (or the pseudogene TRBV3-2) and TRBJ2-7; a weak D match, TRBD1 (6 bases). Germline loops: CDR1 LGHDT, CDR2 YNNKEL (reference sequence). This CDR3 is built from 14 residues. The DNA of the CDR3 is TGTGCCAGCAGTCAAGACAGGTATTCCTACGAGCAGTACTTC. Translated, it gives CASSQDRYSYEQYF.

The chain employs TRBV11-3 and TRBJ2-1, with 7 bases lining up with TRBD2. The germline gives CDR1 SGHNT, CDR2 YENEEA. This CDR3 comprises 16 residues. V gave up 5 bases and J gave up 6 bases; unmatched junction bases: 13. The CDR3, as DNA: TGTGCCAGCAGCCAACAGACGGCGGGAGTTGGCAATGAGCAGTTCTTC. Its translation: CASSQQTAGVGNEQFF.

The chain has TRBV23-1 and TRBJ1-1; D is uncertain. TRBV23-1 is known as an ORF, though its function is uncertain. The CDR3 runs 16 residues. V lost 4 bases to trimming and J lost 0 bases, with 15 bases between them. The CDR3: CASSRKTDPMNTEAFF. Written as DNA, the CDR3 is TGCGCCAGCAGTCGAAAAACAGACCCCATGAACACTGAAGCTTTCTTT.

V usage is TRBV10-3 and J usage is TRBJ1-5; tentatively, D is TRBD1 (5 bases). The CDR3 is made up of 14 amino acids. Trimming removed 6 bases from V and 3 bases from J, with 12 bases in between. CDR1 and CDR2 (germline): ENHRY, SYGVKD. CDR3 sequence: CAISTTDPNQPQHF. The CDR3 DNA reads TGTGCCATCAGCACGACAGACCCCAATCAGCCCCAGCATTTT.

This clone was found many times. The chain combines TRBV7-9 with TRBJ1-2, with 8 bases identical to TRBD1. Germline V gene data show CDR1 as SEHNR and CDR2 as FQNEAQ (reference sequence). The CDR3 runs to 15 residues. After removal of 5 bases from V and 7 bases from J, the junction contained 12 bases not matched to a gene. The CDR3 region has the DNA TGTGCCAGCAGCCCCCGACAGGGGCCTTCCTCTGGCTACACCTTC. It yields the protein CASSPRQGPSSGYTF.